A selection of T cell receptor beta chains follows, all from one sample in a study of regulatory dendritic cells for organ transplantation. Measured with immunoSEQ multiplex PCR; TCRdb has only the in-frame clones, and not every one. Counted here are approximately 12,000 clones, 74% occurring once; the ten biggest clones make up 0.63%. Antigens of these TCRs are unknown. Source material: naive CD4+ T cells from blood cultured with regulatory dendritic cells. Receptors originate from a human donor in good health. Both conserved end residues are part of each CDR3. D genes are given only for firm matches. Size tells how often a clone was seen (once, few, many) or the class of an expanded clone, and some rows leave it out.

abundance,v_gene,d_gene,j_gene,CDR3aa,CDR3nt
.,TRBV18,.,TRBJ1-5,CASSPEGRKEPQHF,TGTGCCAGCTCACCAGAAGGGAGAAAGGAACCCCAGCATTTT
.,TRBV18,TRBD1,TRBJ2-7,CASASGTGDEQYF,TGTGCCAGCGCTTCCGGGACAGGGGACGAGCAGTACTTC
few,TRBV5-1,.,TRBJ2-1,CASSLDGGRPGEQFF,TGCGCCAGCAGCTTGGATGGGGGCCGACCGGGCGAGCAGTTCTTC
.,TRBV10-3,TRBD1,TRBJ2-7,CAISETFTGAYEQYF,TGTGCCATCAGTGAGACTTTTACAGGGGCTTACGAGCAGTACTTC
few,TRBV7-3,.,TRBJ2-6,CASSSGVGANVLTF,TGTGCCAGCAGCTCAGGGGTCGGGGCCAACGTCCTGACTTTC
few,TRBV5-1,TRBD1,TRBJ2-1,CASSLGDRGHEQFF,TGCGCCAGCAGCTTGGGAGACAGGGGCCATGAGCAGTTCTTC
once,TRBV2,.,TRBJ2-5,CASRAGETQYF,TGTGCCAGCCGGGCGGGGGAGACCCAGTACTTC
.,TRBV7-3,.,TRBJ2-1,CASSLHGTQGDEQFF,TGTGCCAGCAGCTTACATGGGACTCAGGGCGATGAGCAGTTCTTC
.,TRBV7-9,.,TRBJ2-3,CASSSPDVRRTDTQYF,TGTGCCAGCAGCTCTCCGGACGTTCGGAGGACAGATACGCAGTATTTT
.,TRBV5-1,TRBD1,TRBJ2-3,CASSLEAGGRNTQYF,TGCGCCAGCAGCTTGGAGGCAGGGGGCCGGAATACGCAGTATTTT
.,TRBV5-4,TRBD2,TRBJ2-3,CASSFGTTTDTQYF,TGTGCCAGCAGCTTCGGGACTACCACAGATACGCAGTATTTT
.,TRBV5-1,TRBD2,TRBJ2-3,CASSFRPKSRLAGSTDTQYF,TGCGCCAGCAGCTTTCGTCCCAAAAGCCGACTAGCGGGGAGCACAGATACGCAGTATTTT
.,TRBV27,.,TRBJ1-1,CASSQGLRGTEAFF,TGTGCCAGCAGTCAGGGCTTAAGGGGCACTGAAGCTTTCTTT
.,TRBV11-3,TRBD2,TRBJ2-5,CASSSLTTSGQETQYF,TGTGCCAGCAGCTCCCTAACGACTAGCGGCCAAGAGACCCAGTACTTC
.,TRBV7-3,TRBD2,TRBJ2-3,CASSLKGRGGLDTQYF,TGTGCCAGCAGCTTAAAGGGACGGGGGGGGCTCGATACGCAGTATTTT
.,TRBV7-3,.,TRBJ2-3,CASSPQGAGDTQYF,TGTGCCAGCAGCCCCCAAGGGGCTGGAGATACGCAGTATTTT
.,TRBV7-6,.,TRBJ2-1,CASSLGQNNEQFF,TGTGCCAGCAGCTTAGGTCAGAACAATGAGCAGTTCTTC
.,TRBV19,.,TRBJ1-1,CASSTYREGTSEAFF,TGTGCCAGTAGTACGTACAGGGAAGGGACTAGTGAAGCTTTCTTT
.,TRBV6-5,.,TRBJ1-5,CASRETGLVQPQHF,TGTGCCAGCAGGGAAACAGGGTTGGTACAGCCCCAGCATTTT
.,TRBV18,.,TRBJ2-7,CASSPSQGGSYEQYF,TGTGCCAGCTCACCAAGTCAGGGAGGAAGCTACGAGCAGTACTTC
.,TRBV7-9,.,TRBJ1-2,CASSLAGGRANYGYTF,TGTGCCAGCAGCTTAGCGGGAGGGCGGGCTAACTATGGCTACACCTTC
.,TRBV10-3,.,TRBJ2-7,CAISEYREYEQYF,TGTGCCATCAGTGAATACAGGGAGTACGAGCAGTACTTC
few,TRBV7-2,.,TRBJ1-5,CASSLNRVSNQPQHF,TGTGCCAGCAGCTTAAACAGGGTTAGCAATCAGCCCCAGCATTTT
.,TRBV6-1,.,TRBJ2-2,CASSEVPGWSGELFF,TGTGCCAGCAGTGAAGTACCCGGGTGGTCCGGGGAGCTGTTTTTT
.,TRBV6-1,.,TRBJ1-2,CASSETTGKMYGYTF,TGTGCCAGCAGTGAAACAACAGGGAAAATGTATGGCTACACCTTC
.,TRBV7-2,.,TRBJ1-2,CASSPGDGVYGYTF,TGTGCCAGCAGCCCGGGGGACGGAGTCTATGGCTACACCTTC
.,TRBV6-5,TRBD1,TRBJ1-1,CASKAGGGYTEAFF,TGTGCCAGCAAGGCAGGGGGTGGGTACACTGAAGCTTTCTTT
.,TRBV2,TRBD2,TRBJ2-7,CASLAGGISYEQYF,TGTGCCAGCCTAGCGGGGGGGATCTCCTACGAGCAGTACTTC
.,TRBV19,.,TRBJ2-5,CASSQGAPETQYF,TGTGCCAGTAGTCAAGGGGCCCCTGAGACCCAGTACTTC
.,TRBV10-3,.,TRBJ2-3,CAINKEGTTDTQYF,TGTGCCATCAACAAGGAGGGCACCACAGATACGCAGTATTTT
.,TRBV27,.,TRBJ2-2,CASGNRVGTGELFF,TGTGCCAGCGGAAACAGGGTCGGCACCGGGGAGCTGTTTTTT
.,TRBV5-4,.,TRBJ1-1,CASSLTVQGRTEAFF,TGTGCCAGCAGCCTAACCGTGCAGGGCAGGACTGAAGCTTTCTTT
once,TRBV6-1,TRBD2,TRBJ2-2,CASSLSGGNTGELFF,TGTGCCAGCAGCCTCAGCGGGGGGAACACCGGGGAGCTGTTTTTT
.,TRBV5-1,.,TRBJ2-7,CASSLGQGSGEQYF,TGCGCCAGCAGCTTGGGCCAGGGGTCCGGCGAGCAGTACTTC
few,TRBV7-3,.,TRBJ1-2,CASSLAGAGDYGYTF,TGTGCCAGCAGCTTAGCGGGGGCGGGTGACTATGGCTACACCTTC
.,TRBV6-6,.,TRBJ2-5,CASSSTGGPTQETQYF,TGTGCCAGCAGTTCGACCGGGGGGCCTACTCAAGAGACCCAGTACTTC
few,TRBV19,TRBD1,TRBJ1-3,CASTRTTGGSGNTIYF,TGTGCCAGTACCAGAACTACAGGGGGGAGTGGAAACACCATATATTTT
few,TRBV2,TRBD1,TRBJ1-5,CASSEGQGGQPQHF,TGTGCCAGCAGTGAAGGACAGGGTGGCCAGCCCCAGCATTTT
.,TRBV6-6,TRBD1,TRBJ1-1,CASSSGQGANTEAFF,TGTGCCAGCAGTTCAGGACAGGGTGCTAACACTGAAGCTTTCTTT
once,TRBV9,TRBD1,TRBJ1-2,CASSGDRRNYGYTF,TGTGCCAGCAGCGGGGACAGACGGAACTATGGCTACACCTTC
.,TRBV7-6,TRBD2,TRBJ2-2,CASSLGLVRGTGELFF,TGTGCCAGCAGCCTGGGACTAGTTCGAGGCACCGGGGAGCTGTTTTTT
once,TRBV5-4,TRBD2,TRBJ2-2,CASSLVGGGAIGELFF,TGTGCCAGCAGCTTGGTGGGCGGGGGGGCCATCGGGGAGCTGTTTTTT
.,TRBV7-2,.,TRBJ2-7,CASSTTPAGFYEQYF,TGTGCCAGCAGCACCACCCCCGCAGGTTTCTACGAGCAGTACTTC
.,TRBV9,.,TRBJ2-7,CASSSGLRAYEQYF,TGTGCCAGCAGCTCGGGACTCCGCGCCTACGAGCAGTACTTC
.,TRBV5-1,TRBD1,TRBJ2-2,CASSYRQGVNTGELFF,TGCGCCAGCAGCTACCGACAGGGGGTGAACACCGGGGAGCTGTTTTTT
.,TRBV7-8,.,TRBJ1-5,CASSPRQEGNQPQHF,TGTGCCAGCAGCCCAAGACAGGAGGGCAATCAGCCCCAGCATTTT
.,TRBV5-1,.,TRBJ2-1,CASSLGTNYNEQFF,TGCGCCAGCAGCTTGGGGACTAACTACAATGAGCAGTTCTTC
.,TRBV4-1,.,TRBJ2-1,CASSQEDRRGSEQFF,TGCGCCAGCAGCCAAGAAGATCGACGGGGGAGCGAGCAGTTCTTC
.,TRBV27,.,TRBJ1-1,CASSNPTGEAFF,TGTGCCAGCAGCAATCCGACGGGGGAAGCTTTCTTT
.,TRBV2,.,TRBJ1-3,CASADTYSGNTIYF,TGTGCCAGCGCCGACACCTACTCTGGAAACACCATATATTTT
.,TRBV11-1,.,TRBJ2-5,CASSLAEYQETQYF,TGTGCCAGCAGCTTGGCGGAGTACCAAGAGACCCAGTACTTC
.,TRBV6-5,.,TRBJ2-1,CASTAYNEQFF,TGTGCCAGCACAGCCTACAATGAGCAGTTCTTC
.,TRBV4-1,TRBD1,TRBJ1-4,CASSPEPDRGLLYEKLFF,TGCGCCAGCAGCCCAGAACCTGACAGGGGGCTCCTATATGAAAAACTGTTTTTT
.,TRBV7-2,.,TRBJ1-3,CASTPLVGNTIYF,TGTGCCAGCACCCCCCTAGTCGGAAACACCATATATTTT
.,TRBV19,TRBD1,TRBJ2-6,CASSMTGGSGANVLTF,TGTGCCAGTAGTATGACAGGGGGAAGTGGGGCCAACGTCCTGACTTTC
.,TRBV5-1,TRBD1,TRBJ2-7,CASSFGQGDEQYF,TGCGCCAGCAGCTTCGGACAGGGAGACGAGCAGTACTTC
few,TRBV5-1,TRBD2,TRBJ2-3,CASSLGLAGPLGDTQYF,TGCGCCAGCAGCTTGGGTCTAGCGGGTCCCTTAGGAGATACGCAGTATTTT
.,TRBV5-6,.,TRBJ1-1,CASSLERGRAFF,TGTGCCAGCAGCTTGGAACGGGGGAGAGCTTTCTTT
.,TRBV10-3,TRBD2,TRBJ2-2,CAISERGEGTGELFF,TGTGCCATCAGTGAGAGAGGGGAGGGGACCGGGGAGCTGTTTTTT